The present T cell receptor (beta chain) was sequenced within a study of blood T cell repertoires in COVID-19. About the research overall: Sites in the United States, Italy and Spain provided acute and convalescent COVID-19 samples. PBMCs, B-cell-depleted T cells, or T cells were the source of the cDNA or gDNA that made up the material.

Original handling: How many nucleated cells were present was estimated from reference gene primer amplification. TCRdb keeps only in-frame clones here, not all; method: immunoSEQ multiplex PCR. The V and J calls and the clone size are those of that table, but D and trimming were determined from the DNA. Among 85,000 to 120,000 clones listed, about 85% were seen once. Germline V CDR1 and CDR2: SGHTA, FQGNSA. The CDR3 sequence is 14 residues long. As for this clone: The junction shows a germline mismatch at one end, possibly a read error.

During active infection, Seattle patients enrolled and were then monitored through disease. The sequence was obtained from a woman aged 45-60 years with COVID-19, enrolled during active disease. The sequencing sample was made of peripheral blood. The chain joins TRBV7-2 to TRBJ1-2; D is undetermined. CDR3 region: CASSLEYANYGYTF. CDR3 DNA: TGTGCCAGCAGCTTAGAATACGCTAATTATGGCTACACCTTC.